This T cell receptor beta chain was sequenced for a study of fetal regulatory T cell absence and autoimmunity. As for the study in general: Without clinical diabetes, IPEX patients showed exocrine pancreas autoimmunity.

CDR1 is LNHDA and CDR2 is SQIVND in the germline V gene (reference sequence). CDR3 length: 17 residues. V dropped 2 bases and J dropped 0; count of bases not matched to a gene: 7. Findings and limits, study-wide: Oligoclonal TCR enrichment in pancreas over cord blood reached over 90-fold for some clones.

With respect to this clone: What it binds is not known.

Assay used: immunoSEQ multiplex PCR; TCRdb lists only in-frame clones, some missing. The sample consists of 95,000 or so clones, 72% of them appearing once. Sequences were obtained from pancreas tissue. This receptor was identified in a male donor with IPEX syndrome. The rearrangement joins TRBV19 to TRBJ1-2, with 9 bases fitting TRBD1. The CDR3 nucleotides read TGTGCCAGTAGTATACGACAGGGGGTAAAAGCTAACTATGGCTACACCTTC. Translating gives CASSIRQGVKANYGYTF.